The T cell receptor beta chain described here comes from a study of PD-1 blockade in mismatch repair-deficient tumors (dated by TCRdb to 2016 to 2017). For the study in its entirety: Between late 2013 and September 2016, the trial enrolled fewer than 95 consecutive patients with approximately 11 mismatch repair-deficient cancer types, every one of whom had been previously treated and was progressing. Tumor-associated T cell clones in the peripheral blood of patients responding to PD-1 blockade were tracked using deep sequencing of TCR CDR3 regions.

Mismatch repair deficiency in every enrolled patient was established by polymerase chain reaction or immunohistochemistry. TCR sequencing was carried out for three patients who responded to pembrolizumab therapy. The phase II trial prospectively evaluated PD-1 blockade with pembrolizumab in advanced mismatch repair-deficient cancers, independent of tissue of origin. Peripheral blood T cell samples were gathered serially, both before PD-1 blockade started and at multiple time points afterward. Blood sampling time points were reported as weeks after the first dose of pembrolizumab. Study-level results and caveats: Clones residing in the tumor, which were often undetectable in blood before treatment, expanded quickly after pembrolizumab and then contracted, generally before radiologic responses.

Libraries were prepared through the immunoSEQ multiplex PCR assay. TCRdb took over this immuneACCESS table, retaining in-frame rearrangements with V and J assigned. Such tables are incomplete; in checked studies, under half of the missing clones stem from an unresolved V gene, and the remainder is unexplained. Here the sample has some 66,000 clones; around 88% occur a single time. The ten largest clones add up to more than 11% of the sample. A note on this clone: Its antigen has not been determined. The input lacks base qualities; no much larger clone sits a single base away.

CDR1 and CDR2 were assigned from the germline V gene as SNHLY and FYNNEI. V is pared back by 2 bases and J by 3 bases, with 7 bases lying between the germline termini. There are 13 amino acids in the CDR3, from cysteine to phenylalanine inclusive. The only DNA kept is the CDR3, 39 bases in frame from the first base. The source of this sequence is an adult with mismatch repair-deficient cancer. The rearrangement joined TRBV2 to TRBJ1-1; the D gene remains uncertain. Sequenced here: peripheral blood, sampled 52 weeks after starting pembrolizumab. This receptor has the CDR3 CASSELSHTEAFF. The bases are TGTGCCAGCAGTGAACTGTCCCACACTGAAGCTTTCTTT.